This record covers a single TCR beta chain. Clones were read by immunoSEQ multiplex PCR, and TCRdb kept only the in-frame ones, dropping some. The sample lists 350,000 to 400,000 clones, approximately 87% occurring once. Looked up from germline, CDR1 is LGHNT and CDR2 is FRNRAP. With 2 bases removed from V and 1 base from J, the gap between germline ends came to 11 bases. CDR3 size: 16 residues. This sample stems from a study of blood T cell repertoires in COVID-19. The sequence was obtained from a woman aged 25 to 39 with acute COVID-19. This rearrangement joins TRBV12-5 to TRBJ2-2; D possibly corresponds to TRBD2 (5 bases). Sequences were obtained from PBMCs or T cells enriched from blood (not recorded which). The CDR3 DNA reads TGTGCTAGTGGTTTGCGAGGGCAGATGAACACCGGGGAGCTGTTTTTT. Amino acids: CASGLRGQMNTGELFF.